A selection of T cell receptor beta chains follows, all from one sample in a study of spatial heterogeneity in lung cancer. TCRdb used MiXCR to reprocess the 5' RACE reads, holding one entry per CDR3 protein. Among around 87,000 distinct CDR3 sequences, approximately 12% were seen once, and the ten largest hold just over 40%. Here the sequenced sample was PBMCs, taken at surgery. The source is a male donor with early-stage non-small cell lung cancer. Both conserved end residues are part of each CDR3.

v_gene	j_gene	len	CDR3aa
TRBV7-2	TRBJ2-5	15	CASSLLGLDQETQYF
TRBV6-5	TRBJ2-1	15	CASTLAGGPYNEQFF
TRBV6-5	TRBJ1-1	15	CASSYSRRVNTEAFF
TRBV2	TRBJ2-5	13	CASAIAFGETQYF
TRBV20-1	TRBJ2-7	15	CSAFTGTSGTYEQYF
TRBV12-3/TRBV12-4	TRBJ1-2	13	CASSLTGRDGYTF
TRBV28	TRBJ1-1	14	CASSSPDRNTEAFF
TRBV19	TRBJ2-4	18	CASSNPLRQGSGENIQYF
TRBV7-2	TRBJ2-1	14	CASESTSSYNEQFF
TRBV7-3	TRBJ1-1	13	CASSAQQNTEAFF
TRBV29-1	TRBJ2-2	15	CSVTKGQANTGELFF
TRBV28	TRBJ2-7	15	CASSSRGSEAYEQYF
TRBV15	TRBJ1-1	14	CATSRAAANTEAFF
TRBV5-4	TRBJ1-2	16	CASSLVGLGANYGYTF
TRBV4-1	TRBJ2-7	16	CASSQDLTVGEDEQYF
TRBV6-5	TRBJ1-6	15	CASSYAGPPNSPLHF
TRBV19	TRBJ2-1	14	CASKGQGEDNEQFF
TRBV6-2/TRBV6-3	TRBJ1-1	14	CASTPGAMNTEAFF
TRBV7-6	TRBJ1-5	13	CASSQGSGQPQHF
TRBV4-3	TRBJ1-1	17	CASSQDARGPGNTEAFF
TRBV18	TRBJ1-3	16	CASSFGTGDSGNTIYF
TRBV7-3	TRBJ2-3	16	CASSLGGLAGADTQYF
TRBV11-2	TRBJ2-7	11	CASQAAYEQYF
TRBV20-1	TRBJ2-7	14	CSASVLAKRYEQYF
TRBV7-9	TRBJ2-7	15	CASSLATPLSYEQYF
TRBV5-1	TRBJ2-5	17	CASSPGTSPSNQETQYF
TRBV20-1	TRBJ2-2	15	CSAREHLLNTGELFF
TRBV7-2	TRBJ2-3	11	CASSNSGTQYF
TRBV20-1	TRBJ1-1	17	CSARTPGQGLLRTEAFF
TRBV7-3	TRBJ1-2	17	CASSLMAPDRANYGYTF
TRBV24-1	TRBJ2-2	16	CATSEDQWGVPGELFF
TRBV4-1	TRBJ2-7	15	CASSLGQGTSYEQYF